The 16 T cell receptor beta chains below all came from one sample that was sequenced in a study of blood T cell repertoires in COVID-19. TCRdb's table, derived via immunoSEQ multiplex PCR, lists solely in-frame clones and lacks some. Among roughly 50,000 clones listed, over 75% were seen once. Sequencing input: peripheral blood. All receptors come from a woman in her sixties or seventies with active COVID-19.

The V call is TRBV19, the J call TRBJ2-3, with D perhaps TRBD2 (6 bases). Trimming removed 3 bases from V and 15 bases from J, with 16 bases in between. This CDR3 comprises 12 residues. Germline values: CDR1 LNHDA, CDR2 SQIVND (reference sequence). This chain's CDR3 is CASSMGTPPYYF. The CDR3 DNA reads as TGTGCCAGTAGTATGGGGACTCCCCCTTACTATTTT. Based on the CDR3 plus reference TRBV19 and TRBJ2-3, the full variable domain is DGGITQSPKYLFRKEGQNVTLSCEQNLNHDAMYWYRQDPGQGLRLIYYSQIVNDFQKGDIAEGYSVSREKKESFPLTVTSAQKNPTAFYLCASSMGTPPYYFGPGTRLTVL.

The V gene is TRBV11-2, the J gene TRBJ1-5, with 9 bases that match TRBD1. Germline CDR1 and CDR2: SGHAT and FQNNGV. Losses at the gene ends were 3 bases for V and 7 bases for J; bases not matched to a gene: 4. CDR3 length: 14 residues. This chain's CDR3 is CASSLGTGSQPQHF. In nucleotides, the CDR3 is TGTGCCAGCAGCTTGGGGACAGGGAGCCAGCCCCAGCATTTT. The full variable domain, in which reference TRBV11-2 and TRBJ1-5 provide the parts outside the CDR3, is EAGVAQSPRYKIIEKRQSVAFWCNPISGHATLYWYQQILGQGPKLLIQFQNNGVVDDSQLPKDRFSAERLKGVDSTLKIQPAKLEDSAVYLCASSLGTGSQPQHFGDGTRLSIL.

CDR3: CASSLEGRYEQYF. DNA of the CDR3: TGTGCCAGCAGCTTAGAGGGGCGGTACGAGCAGTACTTC. The V and J genes are TRBV7-6 and TRBJ2-7, with TRBD1 as a possible D gene (5 bases). The germline CDR1 and CDR2 sequences are SGHVS and FNYEAQ. Trimming left V 1 base short and J 4 bases short, with 8 bases between. There are 13 residues in the CDR3.

The chain carries TRBV7-3 and TRBJ2-5, with D tentatively TRBD2 (6 bases). The V gene's germline CDR1 is SGHTA and CDR2 FQGTGA. The CDR3 runs to 16 residues. V lost 2 bases, J lost 5 bases, and 18 bases lay in between. The CDR3 here is CASSLPGSSGGETQYF. In DNA form, the CDR3 reads TGTGCCAGCAGCTTACCAGGGAGTAGCGGCGGGGAGACCCAGTACTTC. Full variable domain (outside the CDR3, taken from reference TRBV7-3 and TRBJ2-5): GAGVSQTPSNKVTEKGKYVELRCDPISGHTALYWYRQSLGQGPEFLIYFQGTGAADDSGLPNDRFFAVRPEGSVSTLKIQRTERGDSAVYLCASSLPGSSGGETQYFGPGTRLLVL.

The chain combines TRBV2 with TRBJ2-7; possible D gene TRBD1, 6 bases. V shed 3 bases and J shed 4 bases, with 16 bases lying between them. The length of the CDR3 is 15 residues. Germline V gene data show CDR1 as SNHLY and CDR2 as FYNNEI. The CDR3 DNA is TGTGCCAGCAGTGACGCGTTAGGGGGTCTGTACGAGCAGTACTTC. It is translated as CASSDALGGLYEQYF.

The chain has TRBV25-1 and TRBJ1-2; D remains ambiguous. This CDR3 has 14 residues. The germline V and J ends were trimmed by 1 base and 4 bases, with 10 bases remaining between them. Germline CDR1 MGHDK, CDR2 SYGVNS. The CDR3, as DNA: TGTGCCAGCAGTGAATCGGGTTCTTTCTATGGCTACACCTTC. Protein product: CASSESGSFYGYTF.

The V gene is TRBV7-2, the J gene TRBJ1-6; D is possibly TRBD1 (5 bases). This CDR3 is built from 15 residues. V was clipped by 1 base and J by 6 bases, with 10 bases between them. Looked up from germline, CDR1 is SGHTA and CDR2 is FQGNSA. DNA for the CDR3: TGTGCCAGCAGCTTAGACTCAGGGATTAATTCACCCCTCCACTTT. Its translation: CASSLDSGINSPLHF. The full variable domain, with the rest looked up from reference TRBV7-2 and TRBJ1-6, is GAGVSQSPSNKVTEKGKDVELRCDPISGHTALYWYRQSLGQGLEFLIYFQGNSAPDKSGLPSDRFSAERTGGSVSTLTIQRTQQEDSAVYLCASSLDSGINSPLHFGNGTRLTVT.

The chain has TRBV30 and TRBJ1-4; D gene unclear. Trimming cost V 0 bases and J 0 bases, with 11 bases left between them. Germline CDR1 is GTSNPN and CDR2 is SVGIG (reference sequence). The CDR3 contains 16 residues. The CDR3 protein is CAWSVRRNPTNEKLFF. The CDR3, as DNA: TGTGCCTGGAGTGTACGGAGGAATCCAACTAATGAAAAACTGTTTTTT.

The chain couples TRBV2 to TRBJ2-4, with TRBD1 identical over 8 bases. This CDR3 is 18 amino acids long. J lost 9 bases, V lost 6 bases, and 22 bases had no gene match. Germline loops: CDR1 SNHLY, CDR2 FYNNEI. CDR3 sequence: CASSDRQGTAVEWAIQYF. In DNA form, the CDR3 reads TGTGCCAGCAGCGACCGACAGGGGACGGCCGTGGAGTGGGCCATTCAGTACTTC.

The J gene is TRBJ1-2, the V gene TRBV7-2; D is perhaps TRBD1 (6 bases). V dropped 5 bases and J dropped 8 bases, with 21 bases sitting between them. The CDR3 spans 15 residues. Looked up from germline, CDR1 is SGHTA and CDR2 is FQGNSA. This CDR3 is CASSPELQGKRGYTF. For the CDR3, the DNA is TGTGCCAGCAGCCCGGAACTTCAGGGGAAAAGAGGCTACACCTTC.

This clone has more than one count but fewer than ten. This chain joins TRBV6-2 or TRBV6-3 and TRBJ2-1; 8 bases are shared with TRBD2. Germline CDR1 reads MNHEY; CDR2 reads SVGEGT. The CDR3 sequence is 14 residues long. Germline trimming cut 7 bases from V and 2 bases from J; bases unmatched to any gene: 4. The chain's CDR3 is CASTPAGAYNEQFF. The CDR3 coding sequence is TGTGCCAGCACCCCAGCGGGGGCCTACAATGAGCAGTTCTTC.

The rearrangement links TRBV3-1 (or the pseudogene TRBV3-2) to TRBJ2-7; 9 bases are shared with TRBD2. CDR1 is LGHDT, CDR2 YNNKEL, per germline (reference sequence). The CDR3 totals 15 residues. Trimming took 0 bases from V and 3 from J; bases not matched to a gene: 3. This chain's CDR3 is CASSQEAGGYYEQYF. CDR3 DNA sequence: TGTGCCAGCAGCCAAGAAGCGGGGGGATACTACGAGCAGTACTTC.

The V and J genes are TRBV7-8 and TRBJ2-3; the match to TRBD2 covers 14 bases. J gave up 4 bases and V 5 bases, and 14 bases lay outside the gene matches. Germline values: CDR1 SGHVS, CDR2 FQNEAQ. This CDR3 comprises 19 residues. CDR3 nucleotides: TGTGCCAGCAGCCCCTCCCGACTAGCGGGGGGGTTCGGCCCAGATACGCAGTATTTT. Translated, it gives CASSPSRLAGGFGPDTQYF. The whole variable domain, remainder taken from reference TRBV7-8 and TRBJ2-3, is GAGVSQSPRYKVAKRGQDVALRCDPISGHVSLFWYQQALGQGPEFLTYFQNEAQLDKSGLPSDRFFAERPEGSVSTLKIQRTQQEDSAVYLCASSPSRLAGGFGPDTQYFGPGTRLTVL.

This clone appeared a few times. This chain joins TRBV14 and TRBJ1-1; D gene unclear. V shed 0 bases and J shed 2 bases, with 4 bases lying between them. This CDR3 has 13 amino acids. Germline loops: CDR1 SGHDN, CDR2 FVKESK. The DNA for the CDR3 is TGTGCCAGCAGCCAAGAACTAAACACTGAAGCTTTCTTT. Its translation: CASSQELNTEAFF.

The chain recombines TRBV9 with TRBJ2-1; TRBD1 matches at 9 bases. Germline V gives CDR1 SGDLS, CDR2 YYNGEE. Trimming at V came to 3 bases and at J to 8 bases, leaving 9 bases not matched to a gene. This CDR3 is 15 amino acids long. Here the CDR3 DNA reads TGTGCCAGCAGCGCAGCCGGGACAGGGTATGATGAGCAGTTCTTC. Its translation: CASSAAGTGYDEQFF.

The gene calls are TRBV9 and TRBJ1-3; 7 positions match TRBD1. With 4 bases clipped from V and 0 bases from J, the junction kept 10 bases outside the gene matches. The CDR3 is 17 residues long. Germline V lookup: CDR1 SGDLS, CDR2 YYNGEE. The CDR3 DNA reads as TGTGCCAGCAGCCCAAGCTCCCAGGGGGTCTCTGGAAACACCATATATTTT. It translates to CASSPSSQGVSGNTIYF. Looking up the rest from reference TRBV9 and TRBJ1-3 gives the full variable domain: DSGVTQTPKHLITATGQRVTLRCSPRSGDLSVYWYQQSLDQGLQFLIQYYNGEERAKGNILERFSAQQFPDLHSELNLSSLELGDSALYFCASSPSSQGVSGNTIYFGEGSWLTVV.